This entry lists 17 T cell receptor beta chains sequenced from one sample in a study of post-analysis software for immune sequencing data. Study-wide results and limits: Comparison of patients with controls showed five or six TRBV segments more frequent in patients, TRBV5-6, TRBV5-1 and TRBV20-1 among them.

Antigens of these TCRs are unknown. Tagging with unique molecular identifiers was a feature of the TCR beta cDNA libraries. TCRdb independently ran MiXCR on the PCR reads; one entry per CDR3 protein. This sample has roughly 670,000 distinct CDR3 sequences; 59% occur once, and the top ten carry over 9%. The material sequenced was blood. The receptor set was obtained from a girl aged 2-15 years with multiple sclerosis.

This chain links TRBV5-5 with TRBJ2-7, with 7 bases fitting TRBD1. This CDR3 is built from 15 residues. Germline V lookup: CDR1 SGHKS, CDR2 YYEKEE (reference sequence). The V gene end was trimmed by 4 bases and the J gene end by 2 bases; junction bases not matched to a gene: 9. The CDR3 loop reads CASSQPGQIPYEQYV. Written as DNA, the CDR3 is TGTGCCAGCAGCCAACCGGGACAGATTCCCTACGAGCAGTACGTC.

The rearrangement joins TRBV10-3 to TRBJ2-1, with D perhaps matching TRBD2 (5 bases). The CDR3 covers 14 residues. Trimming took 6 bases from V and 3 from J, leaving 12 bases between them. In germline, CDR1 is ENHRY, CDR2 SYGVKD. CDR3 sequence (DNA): TGTGCCATCAGCGGTAGCGCCAACTACAATGAGCAGTTCTTC. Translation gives CAISGSANYNEQFF.

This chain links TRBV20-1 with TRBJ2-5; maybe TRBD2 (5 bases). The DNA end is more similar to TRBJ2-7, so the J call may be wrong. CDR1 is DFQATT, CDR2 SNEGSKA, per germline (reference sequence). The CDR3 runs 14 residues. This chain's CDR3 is CSASGPASPHEQYF. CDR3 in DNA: TGCAGTGCTAGCGGTCCAGCTAGCCCCCACGAGCAGTACTTC.

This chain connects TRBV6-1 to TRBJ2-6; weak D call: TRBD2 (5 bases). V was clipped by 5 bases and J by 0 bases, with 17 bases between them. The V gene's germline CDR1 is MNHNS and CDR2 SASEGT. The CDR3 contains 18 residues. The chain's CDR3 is CASSRASTTSSGANVLTF. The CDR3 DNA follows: TGTGCCAGCAGTCGCGCCTCCACAACTAGCTCTGGGGCCAACGTCCTGACTTTC.

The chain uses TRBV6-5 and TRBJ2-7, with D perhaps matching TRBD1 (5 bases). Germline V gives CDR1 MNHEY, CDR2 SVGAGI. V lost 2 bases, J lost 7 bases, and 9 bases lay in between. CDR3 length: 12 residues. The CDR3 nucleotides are TGTGCCAGCAGTTACCTAGGGGAAGAGCAGTACTTC. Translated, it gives CASSYLGEEQYF.

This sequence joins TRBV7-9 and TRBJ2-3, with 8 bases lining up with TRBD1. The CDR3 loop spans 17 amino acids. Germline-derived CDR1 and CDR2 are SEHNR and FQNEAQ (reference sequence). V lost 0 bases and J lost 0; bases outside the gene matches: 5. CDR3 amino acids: CASSLARQGYSTDTQYF. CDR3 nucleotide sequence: TGTGCCAGCAGCTTAGCCAGACAGGGGTATAGCACAGATACGCAGTATTTT.

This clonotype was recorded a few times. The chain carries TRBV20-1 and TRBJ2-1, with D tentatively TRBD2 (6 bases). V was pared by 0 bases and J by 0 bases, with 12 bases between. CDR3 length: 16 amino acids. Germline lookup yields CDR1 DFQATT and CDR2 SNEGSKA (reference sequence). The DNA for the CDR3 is TGCAGTGCTAGAGAAGCCGGGGGTGGCTCCTACAATGAGCAGTTCTTC. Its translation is CSAREAGGGSYNEQFF.

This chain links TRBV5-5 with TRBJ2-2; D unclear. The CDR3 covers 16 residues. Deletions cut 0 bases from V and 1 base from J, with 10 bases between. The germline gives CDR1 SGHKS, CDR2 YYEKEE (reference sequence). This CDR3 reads CASSLGPPGNTGELFF. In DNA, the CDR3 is TGTGCCAGCAGCTTGGGGCCCCCGGGGAACACCGGGGAGCTGTTTTTT.

The CDR3 region is CAIRKSRLAGGPETQYF. The CDR3 region has the DNA TGTGCCATCAGAAAAAGTCGCCTAGCGGGGGGGCCAGAGACCCAGTACTTC. The rearrangement links TRBV10-3 to TRBJ2-5, with 12 nucleotides matching TRBD2. Germline CDR1 reads ENHRY; CDR2 reads SYGVKD. With V trimmed by 6 bases and J by 4 bases, 12 bases remained unmatched. This CDR3 is 17 amino acids long.

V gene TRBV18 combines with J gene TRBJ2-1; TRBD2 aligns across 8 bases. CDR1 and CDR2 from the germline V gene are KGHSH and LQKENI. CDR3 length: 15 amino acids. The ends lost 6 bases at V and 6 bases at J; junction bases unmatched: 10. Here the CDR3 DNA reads TGTGCCAGCTCCCTAAGCGGGAGCGGGGGCAATGAGCAGTTCTTC. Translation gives CASSLSGSGGNEQFF.

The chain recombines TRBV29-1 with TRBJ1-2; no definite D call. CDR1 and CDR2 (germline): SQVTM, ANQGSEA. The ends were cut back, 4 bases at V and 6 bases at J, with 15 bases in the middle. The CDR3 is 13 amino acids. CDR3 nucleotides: TGCAGCGTTGTCCCGGCGGCGGAGGATGGCTACACCTTC. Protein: CSVVPAAEDGYTF.

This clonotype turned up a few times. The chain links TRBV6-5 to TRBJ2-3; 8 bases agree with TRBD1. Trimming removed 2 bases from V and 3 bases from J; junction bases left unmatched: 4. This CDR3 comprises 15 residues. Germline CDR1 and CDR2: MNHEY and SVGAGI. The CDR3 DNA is TGTGCCAGCAGTTACAGGACAGGGCAGACAGATACGCAGTATTTT. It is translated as CASSYRTGQTDTQYF.

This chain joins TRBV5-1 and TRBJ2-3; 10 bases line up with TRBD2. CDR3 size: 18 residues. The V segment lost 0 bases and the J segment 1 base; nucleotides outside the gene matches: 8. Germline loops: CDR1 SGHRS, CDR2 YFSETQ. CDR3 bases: TGCGCCAGCAGCTTGGCTGGACTAGCGGCTGGAGGCACAGATACGCAGTATTTT. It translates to CASSLAGLAAGGTDTQYF.

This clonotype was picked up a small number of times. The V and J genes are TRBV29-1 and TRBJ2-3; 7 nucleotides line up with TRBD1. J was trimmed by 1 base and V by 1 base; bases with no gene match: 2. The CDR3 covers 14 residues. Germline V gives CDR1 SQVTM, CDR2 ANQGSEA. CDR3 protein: CSVEGDRGTDTQYF. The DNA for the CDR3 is TGCAGCGTTGAAGGGGACAGAGGCACAGATACGCAGTATTTT.

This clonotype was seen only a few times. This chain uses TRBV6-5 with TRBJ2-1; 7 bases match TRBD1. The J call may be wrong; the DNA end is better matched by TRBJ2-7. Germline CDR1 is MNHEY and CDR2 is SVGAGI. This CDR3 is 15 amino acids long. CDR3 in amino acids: CASSSRQGRSYEQYF. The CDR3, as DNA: TGTGCCAGCAGTTCACGACAGGGTAGGTCCTACGAGCAGTACTTC.

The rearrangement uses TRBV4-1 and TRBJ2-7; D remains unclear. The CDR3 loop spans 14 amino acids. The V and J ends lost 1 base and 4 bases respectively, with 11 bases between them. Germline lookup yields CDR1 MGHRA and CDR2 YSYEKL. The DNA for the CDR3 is TGCGCCAGCAGCCAAGGCTTAGTTATGTACGAGCAGTACTTC. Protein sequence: CASSQGLVMYEQYF.

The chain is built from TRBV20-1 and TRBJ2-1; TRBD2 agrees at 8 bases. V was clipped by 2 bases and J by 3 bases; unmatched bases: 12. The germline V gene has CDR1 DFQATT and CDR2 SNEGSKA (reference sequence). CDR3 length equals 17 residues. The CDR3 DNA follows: TGCAGTGCTAGACGGTGGGCTAGCGGGTCTCTCTACAATGAGCAGTTCTTC. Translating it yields CSARRWASGSLYNEQFF.